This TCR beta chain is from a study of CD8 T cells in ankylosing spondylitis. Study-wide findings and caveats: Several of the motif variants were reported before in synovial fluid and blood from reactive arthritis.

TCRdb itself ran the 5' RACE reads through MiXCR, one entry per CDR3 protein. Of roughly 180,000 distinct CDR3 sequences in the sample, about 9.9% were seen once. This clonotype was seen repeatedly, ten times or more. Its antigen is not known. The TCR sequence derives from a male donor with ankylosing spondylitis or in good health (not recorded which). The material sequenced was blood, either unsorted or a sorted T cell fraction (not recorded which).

The CDR3 coding sequence is TGTGCCAGCCAGACTAGCGGGCGCACAGATACGCAGTATTTT. It specifies CASQTSGRTDTQYF. The chain recombines TRBV12-3 or TRBV12-4 with TRBJ2-3; 10 nucleotides align to TRBD2. CDR3 length equals 14 residues. The V gene end was trimmed by 8 bases and the J gene end by 1 base; junction bases not matched to a gene: 3.